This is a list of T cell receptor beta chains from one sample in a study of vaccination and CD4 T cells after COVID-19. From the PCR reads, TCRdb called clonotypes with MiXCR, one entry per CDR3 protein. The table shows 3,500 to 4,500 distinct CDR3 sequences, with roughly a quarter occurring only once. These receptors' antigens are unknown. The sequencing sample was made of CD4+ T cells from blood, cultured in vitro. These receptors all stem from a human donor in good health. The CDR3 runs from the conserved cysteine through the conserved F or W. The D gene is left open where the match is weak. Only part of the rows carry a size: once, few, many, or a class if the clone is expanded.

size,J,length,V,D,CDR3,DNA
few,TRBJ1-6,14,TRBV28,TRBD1,CASSLRTGDSPLHF,TGTGCCAGCAGTCTTAGGACAGGGGATTCACCCCTCCACTTT
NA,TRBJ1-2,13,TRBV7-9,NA,CASSPPSRTGYTF,TGTGCCAGCAGCCCTCCTTCAAGGACTGGCTACACCTTC
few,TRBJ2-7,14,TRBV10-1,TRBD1,CASSGWTGGDEQYF,TGCGCCAGCAGTGGATGGACAGGGGGCGACGAGCAGTACTTC
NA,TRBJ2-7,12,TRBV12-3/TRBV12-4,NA,CASSFAGYEQYF,TGTGCCAGCAGTTTCGCAGGGTACGAGCAGTACTTC
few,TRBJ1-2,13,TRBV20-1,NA,CSARQGANYGYTF,TGCAGTGCTAGGCAAGGAGCTAACTATGGCTACACCTTC
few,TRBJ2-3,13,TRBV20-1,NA,CSASSTTRDTQYF,TGCAGTGCTAGTTCTACCACACGGGATACGCAGTATTTT
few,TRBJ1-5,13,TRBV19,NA,CASSRDRDQPQHF,TGTGCCAGTAGTAGGGACCGAGATCAGCCCCAGCATTTT
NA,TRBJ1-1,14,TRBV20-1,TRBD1,CSASLGQGLTEAFF,TGCAGTGCTAGCCTGGGACAGGGGTTAACTGAAGCTTTCTTT
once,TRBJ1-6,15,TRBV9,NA,CASSVEAVVNSPLHF,TGTGCCAGCAGCGTAGAGGCAGTAGTAAATTCACCCCTCCACTTT
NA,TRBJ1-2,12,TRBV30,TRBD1,CACGQENYGYTF,TGTGCCTGTGGACAGGAGAACTATGGCTACACCTTC
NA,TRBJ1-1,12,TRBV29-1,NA,CSVEGGNTEAFF,TGCAGCGTTGAGGGGGGGAACACTGAAGCTTTCTTT
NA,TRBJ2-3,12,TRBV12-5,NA,CASGFEDNTQYF,TGTGCTAGTGGTTTTGAAGATAATACGCAGTATTTT
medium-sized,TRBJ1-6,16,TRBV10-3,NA,CAVASREVGYNSPLHF,TGTGCCGTCGCCTCCAGGGAAGTGGGTTATAATTCACCCCTCCACTTT
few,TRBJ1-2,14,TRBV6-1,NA,CASSPGRQSYGYTF,TGTGCCAGCAGTCCGGGAAGGCAAAGCTATGGCTACACCTTC
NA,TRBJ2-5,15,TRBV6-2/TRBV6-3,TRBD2,CASSTPTSGKETQYF,TGTGCCAGCAGTACCCCGACTAGCGGGAAAGAGACCCAGTACTTC
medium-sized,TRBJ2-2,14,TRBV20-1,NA,CSARAPYLSGELFF,TGCAGTGCTAGGGCCCCATATTTGTCCGGGGAGCTGTTTTTT
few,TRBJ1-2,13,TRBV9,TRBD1,CASSVDRGHGYTF,TGTGCCAGCAGCGTAGACAGGGGCCATGGCTACACCTTC
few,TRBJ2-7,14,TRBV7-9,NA,CASEAGRSSYEQYF,TGTGCCAGCGAAGCAGGACGGAGCTCCTACGAGCAGTACTTC
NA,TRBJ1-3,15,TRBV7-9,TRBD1,CASSSTGIIGNTIYF,TGTGCCAGCAGCTCGACAGGGATTATTGGAAACACCATATATTTT
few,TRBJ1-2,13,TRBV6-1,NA,CASSGGTNYGYTF,TGTGCCAGCAGTGGAGGGACAAACTATGGCTACACCTTC
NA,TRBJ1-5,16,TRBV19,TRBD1,CASSISGRGPNQPQHF,TGTGCCAGTAGTATTAGCGGCAGGGGGCCCAATCAGCCCCAGCATTTT
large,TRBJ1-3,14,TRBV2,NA,CASRAQGPGNTIYF,TGTGCCAGCAGAGCACAGGGACCTGGAAACACCATATATTTT
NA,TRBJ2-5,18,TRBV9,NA,CASSVASRLMGTQETQYF,TGTGCCAGCAGCGTAGCTTCAAGGCTAATGGGAACTCAAGAGACCCAGTACTTC
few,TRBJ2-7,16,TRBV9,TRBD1,CASSAMLGDRGHEQYF,TGTGCCAGCAGCGCCATGCTCGGGGACAGGGGCCACGAGCAGTACTTC
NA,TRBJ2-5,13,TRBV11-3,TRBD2,CASSDRLAETQYF,TGTGCCAGCAGCGACAGACTAGCGGAGACCCAGTACTTC
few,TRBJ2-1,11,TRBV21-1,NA,CAAKTGTEVFF,TGTGCCGCCAAGACCGGGACAGAGGTGTTCTTC
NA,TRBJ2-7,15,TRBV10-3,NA,CAISESIARAYEQYF,TGTGCCATCAGTGAATCGATAGCCCGGGCCTACGAGCAGTACTTC
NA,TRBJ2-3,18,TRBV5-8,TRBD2,CASSLDLTSGGSTDTQYF,TGTGCCAGCAGCTTGGACCTGACTAGCGGGGGGAGCACAGATACGCAGTATTTT
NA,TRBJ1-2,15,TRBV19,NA,CASSIRRGQNYGYTF,TGTGCCAGTAGTATTAGGAGAGGGCAGAACTATGGCTACACCTTC
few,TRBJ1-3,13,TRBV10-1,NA,CASSECRPDTIYF,TGCGCCAGCAGTGAATGTCGTCCAGACACCATATATTTT
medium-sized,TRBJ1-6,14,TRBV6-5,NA,CASSYVQGNSPLHF,TGTGCCAGCAGTTACGTACAGGGTAATTCACCCCTCCACTTT
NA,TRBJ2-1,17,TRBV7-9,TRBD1,CASSLERQGRSYNEQFF,TGTGCCAGCAGCTTAGAGAGACAGGGGAGGTCCTACAATGAGCAGTTCTTC
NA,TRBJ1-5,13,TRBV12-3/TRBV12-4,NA,CASSEQGSQPQHF,TGTGCCAGCAGTGAACAGGGCTCTCAGCCCCAGCATTTT
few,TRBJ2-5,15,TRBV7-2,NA,CASSSRLGLGWTQYF,TGTGCCAGCAGCTCGCGACTGGGCCTGGGTTGGACCCAGTACTTC
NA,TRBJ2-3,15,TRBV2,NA,CASSFQGGSTDTQYF,TGTGCCAGCAGTTTCCAGGGGGGCAGCACAGATACGCAGTATTTT
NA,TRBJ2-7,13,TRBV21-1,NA,CASRTGILYEQYF,TGTGCCAGCAGGACAGGGATTCTCTACGAGCAGTACTTC
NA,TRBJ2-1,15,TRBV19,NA,CASSTMGVGFNEQFF,TGTGCCAGTAGTACAATGGGAGTAGGGTTCAATGAGCAGTTCTTC
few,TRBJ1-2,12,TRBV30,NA,CAWSVGRGGYTF,TGTGCCTGGAGTGTAGGCCGTGGCGGCTACACCTTC
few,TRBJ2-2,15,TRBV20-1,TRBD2,CSAPRAGGPSGELFF,TGCAGTGCACCTCGAGCGGGAGGGCCATCCGGGGAGCTGTTTTTT